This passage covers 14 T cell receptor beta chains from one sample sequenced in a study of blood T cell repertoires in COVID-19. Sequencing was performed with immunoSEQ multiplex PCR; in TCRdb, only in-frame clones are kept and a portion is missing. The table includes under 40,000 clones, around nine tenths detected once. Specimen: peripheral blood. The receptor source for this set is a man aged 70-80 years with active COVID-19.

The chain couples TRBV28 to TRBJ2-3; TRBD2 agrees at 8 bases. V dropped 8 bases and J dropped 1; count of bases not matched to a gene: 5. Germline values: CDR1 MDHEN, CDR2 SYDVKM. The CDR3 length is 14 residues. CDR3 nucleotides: TGTGCCAGCGCCCACGGGGGGGGCACAGATACGCAGTATTTT. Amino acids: CASAHGGGTDTQYF.

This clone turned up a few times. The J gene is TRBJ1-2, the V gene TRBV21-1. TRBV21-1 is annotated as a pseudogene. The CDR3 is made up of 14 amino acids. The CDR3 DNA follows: TGTGCCAGCAGCAAGCCCGGAGTTCGTTATGGCTACACCTTC. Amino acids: CASSKPGVRYGYTF.

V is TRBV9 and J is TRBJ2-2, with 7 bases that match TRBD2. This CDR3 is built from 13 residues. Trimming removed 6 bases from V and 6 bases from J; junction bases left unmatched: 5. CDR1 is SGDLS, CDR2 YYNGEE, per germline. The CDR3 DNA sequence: TGTGCCAGCACCCCGGGAGGACCCGGGGAGCTGTTTTTT. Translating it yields CASTPGGPGELFF.

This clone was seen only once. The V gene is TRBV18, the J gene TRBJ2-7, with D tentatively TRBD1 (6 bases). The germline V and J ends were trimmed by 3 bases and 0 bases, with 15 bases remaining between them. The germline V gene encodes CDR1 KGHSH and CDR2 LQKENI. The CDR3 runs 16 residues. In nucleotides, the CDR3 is TGTGCCAGCTCACCCATGGACAGTGCGAGCTCCTACGAGCAGTACTTC. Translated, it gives CASSPMDSASSYEQYF.

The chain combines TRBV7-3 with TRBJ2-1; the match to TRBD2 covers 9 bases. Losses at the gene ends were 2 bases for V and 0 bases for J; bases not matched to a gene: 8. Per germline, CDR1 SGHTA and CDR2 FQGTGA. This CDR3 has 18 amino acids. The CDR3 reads CASSLSAGGPSSYNEQFF. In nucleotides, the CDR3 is TGTGCCAGCAGCTTATCAGCGGGGGGACCATCCTCCTACAATGAGCAGTTCTTC.

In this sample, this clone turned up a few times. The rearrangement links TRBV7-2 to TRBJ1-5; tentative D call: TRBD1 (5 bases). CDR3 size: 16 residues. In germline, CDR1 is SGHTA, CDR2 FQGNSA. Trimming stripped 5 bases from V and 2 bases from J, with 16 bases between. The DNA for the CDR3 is TGTGCCAGCAGCCAGACAGTTGGGGCAGGCAATCAGCCCCAGCATTTT. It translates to CASSQTVGAGNQPQHF.

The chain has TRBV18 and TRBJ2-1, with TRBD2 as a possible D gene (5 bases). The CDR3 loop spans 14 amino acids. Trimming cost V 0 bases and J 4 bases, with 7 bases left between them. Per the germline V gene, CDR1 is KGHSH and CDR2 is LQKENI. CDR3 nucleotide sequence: TGTGCCAGCTCACCACCGGAGCGGTACAATGAGCAGTTCTTC. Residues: CASSPPERYNEQFF.

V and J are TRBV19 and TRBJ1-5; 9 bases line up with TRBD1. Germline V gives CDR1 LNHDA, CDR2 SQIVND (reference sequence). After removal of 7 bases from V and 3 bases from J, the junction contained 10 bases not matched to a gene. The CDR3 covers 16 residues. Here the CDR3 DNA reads TGTGCCAGTACAAGTGAGACAGGGGGAACCAATCAGCCCCAGCATTTT. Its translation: CASTSETGGTNQPQHF.

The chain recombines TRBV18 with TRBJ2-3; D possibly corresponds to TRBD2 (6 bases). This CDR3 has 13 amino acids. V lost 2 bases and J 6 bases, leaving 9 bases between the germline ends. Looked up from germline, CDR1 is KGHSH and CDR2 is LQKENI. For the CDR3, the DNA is TGTGCCAGCTCACCATCAGGAGGGGATACGCAGTATTTT. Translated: CASSPSGGDTQYF.

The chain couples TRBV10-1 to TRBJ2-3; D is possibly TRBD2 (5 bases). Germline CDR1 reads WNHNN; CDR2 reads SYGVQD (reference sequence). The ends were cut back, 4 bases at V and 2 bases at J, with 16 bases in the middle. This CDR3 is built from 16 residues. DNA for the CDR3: TGCGCCAGCAGTGCCTGGGGAGCGGTATTCACAGATACGCAGTATTTT. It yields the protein CASSAWGAVFTDTQYF.

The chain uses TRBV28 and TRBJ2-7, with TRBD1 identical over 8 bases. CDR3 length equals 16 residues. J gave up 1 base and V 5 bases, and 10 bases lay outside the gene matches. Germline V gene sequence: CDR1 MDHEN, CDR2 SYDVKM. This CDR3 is CASSVPRDRPSYEQYF. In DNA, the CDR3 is TGTGCCAGCAGTGTACCACGGGACAGGCCGTCCTACGAGCAGTACTTC.

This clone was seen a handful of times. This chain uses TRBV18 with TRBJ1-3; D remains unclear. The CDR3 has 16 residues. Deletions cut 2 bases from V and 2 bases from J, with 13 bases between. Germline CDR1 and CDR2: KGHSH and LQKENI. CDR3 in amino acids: CASSPTGSGAGNTIYF. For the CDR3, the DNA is TGTGCCAGCTCACCAACGGGGTCCGGGGCTGGAAACACCATATATTTT.

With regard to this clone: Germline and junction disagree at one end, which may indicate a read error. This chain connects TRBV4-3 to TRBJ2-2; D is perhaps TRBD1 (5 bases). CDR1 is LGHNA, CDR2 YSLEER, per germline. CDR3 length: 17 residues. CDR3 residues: CASSQVLRGSKTGELFF. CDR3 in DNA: TGCGCCAGCAGCCAAGTCCTTAGGGGATCGAAGACCGGGGAGCTGTTTTTT.

The CDR3 DNA reads TGTGCCAGCAGGACTAATACAGGGGTGCTCGAGCAGTACTTC. Translation gives CASRTNTGVLEQYF. This chain links TRBV28 with TRBJ2-7, with TRBD1 matching 7 bases. Trimming at V came to 6 bases and at J to 6 bases, leaving 11 bases not matched to a gene. Germline CDR1 is MDHEN and CDR2 is SYDVKM. The CDR3 is made up of 14 amino acids.